This T cell receptor beta chain was identified in a study of blood T cells in healthy people across ages. Each sample gave at least 6 million isolated PBMCs. This clonotype was seen ten or more times. The target antigen is unknown. With 3 bases removed from V and 9 bases from J, the gap between germline ends came to 6 bases. The CDR3 length is 12 residues. General study findings and limits: Estimates based on one million T cells were treated as lower bounds.

PCR was performed a second time for about 6 to 11 cycles using a sample-barcoded 5' primer and a J-beta primer mix. TCRdb re-called the 5' RACE reads through MiXCR, storing one row per CDR3 protein. This repertoire shows fewer than 2,000,000 distinct CDR3 sequences, more than 35% found once; its top ten account for 23%. Sequencing used blood. The chain is built from TRBV12-3 or TRBV12-4 and TRBJ1-6; D perhaps matches TRBD1 (5 bases). The source is a human donor in good health. This chain's CDR3 is CASSFGGSPLHF. The CDR3 DNA reads TGTGCCAGCAGTTTCGGGGGTTCACCCCTCCACTTT.